This TCR beta chain is from a study of blood T cell repertoires in COVID-19. As for the study in general: Italy, Spain and the United States were the sources of the convalescent and acute COVID-19 samples.

The germline V gene has CDR1 MNHEY and CDR2 SVGAGI. V lost 6 bases to trimming and J lost 9 bases; unmatched junction nucleotides: 12. This CDR3 contains 15 residues. TCRdb's copy holds only in-frame clones and misses some; the assay was immunoSEQ multiplex PCR. The table includes roughly 50,000 clones, 65% to 90% detected once. Material: peripheral blood. The chain is built from TRBV6-5 and TRBJ2-1; 9 nucleotides agree with TRBD2. The source of this sequence is a human donor in a cohort sampled during active COVID-19. The CDR3 nucleotides read TGTGCCAGCAGCTGGGTGATAGCGGGAGTTGGTGAGCAGTTCTTC. Protein sequence: CASSWVIAGVGEQFF.